This T cell receptor (beta chain) was retrieved from a study of OX40 agonist ivuxolimab in advanced cancers. The wider study: Ivuxolimab is an agonistic anti-OX40 (CD134) antibody, and patients were treated with it.

Comments on this clone: Its antigen is unidentified.

The germline V and J ends were trimmed by 0 bases and 5 bases, with 14 bases remaining between them. This CDR3 spans 16 amino acids. Germline values: CDR1 SGHAT, CDR2 FQNNGV. Study-wide findings and caveats: On average, CD8+ T cells had more expanded clones than CD4+.

Assay: immunoSEQ multiplex PCR; the TCRdb copy retains only in-frame clones and omits some. The sample lists 65,000 to 85,000 clones, about nine tenths seen once, with under 4.5% in the top ten. The sample here was CD4+ or CD8+ T cells sorted from blood, taken in a trial of the OX40 agonist ivuxolimab. The gene calls are TRBV11-2 and TRBJ2-1; D gene ambiguous. The sequence was collected from an adult with an advanced solid tumor such as melanoma, head and neck, liver or kidney cancer. DNA of the CDR3: TGTGCCAGCAGCTTAGATGAGCTAGGGCTGAACAATGAGCAGTTCTTC. Amino acid sequence: CASSLDELGLNNEQFF.